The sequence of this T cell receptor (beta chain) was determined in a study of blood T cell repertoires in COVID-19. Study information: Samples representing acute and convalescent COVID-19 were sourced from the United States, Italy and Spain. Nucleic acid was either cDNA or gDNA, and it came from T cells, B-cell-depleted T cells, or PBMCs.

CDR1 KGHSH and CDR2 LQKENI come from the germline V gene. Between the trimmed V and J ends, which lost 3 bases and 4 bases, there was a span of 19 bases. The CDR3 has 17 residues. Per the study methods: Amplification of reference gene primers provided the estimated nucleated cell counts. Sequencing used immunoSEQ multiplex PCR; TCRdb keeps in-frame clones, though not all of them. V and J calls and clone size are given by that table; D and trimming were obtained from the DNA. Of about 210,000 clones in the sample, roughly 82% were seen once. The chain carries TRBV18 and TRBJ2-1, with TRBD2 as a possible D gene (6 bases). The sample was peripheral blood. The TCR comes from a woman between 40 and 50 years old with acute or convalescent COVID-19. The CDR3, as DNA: TGTGCCAGCTCACCCCCCCCGGCGGGGAAAATTTACAATGAGCAGTTCTTC. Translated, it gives CASSPPPAGKIYNEQFF.